One sample yielded the 18 T cell receptor beta chains listed below, sequenced in a study of breast tumors, draining lymph nodes, adjacent tissues. A single record per CDR3 protein comes from TCRdb applying MiXCR to the multiplex PCR reads. The data contain about 100,000 distinct CDR3 sequences, 20% to 25% of them seen just once; the ten biggest clones take up approximately 1.3%. Axillary draining lymph nodes of breast cancer patients supplied the node samples. Sequencing was done on a sample of axillary lymph node tissue. Receptor source: a female donor with breast cancer. Some clones in this sample may be carry-over from other donors' samples.

This clonotype was counted only a few times. The chain uses TRBV28 and TRBJ2-7; D may be TRBD1 (6 bases). This CDR3 has 15 amino acids. V was clipped by 10 bases and J by 0 bases, with 19 bases between them. Per germline, CDR1 MDHEN and CDR2 SYDVKM. CDR3 nucleotides: TGTGCCACGGTATTACGCAGGGGCATCTCCTACGAGCAGTACTTC. Translation: CATVLRRGISYEQYF.

This chain connects TRBV14 to TRBJ1-6; 10 bases match TRBD1. After removal of 6 bases from V and 7 bases from J, the junction contained 3 bases not matched to a gene. This CDR3 comprises 14 residues. Germline CDR1 SGHDN, CDR2 FVKESK. CDR3: CASRTGGWNSPLHF. In DNA, the CDR3 is TGTGCCAGCAGGACAGGGGGCTGGAATTCACCCCTCCACTTT.

This clonotype was counted at least ten times. This CDR3 is CATSRRQGNTYEQYF. The CDR3 DNA follows: TGTGCCACCAGCAGAAGACAGGGTAATACCTACGAGCAGTACTTC. The chain recombines TRBV15 with TRBJ2-7, with 7 bases aligning to TRBD1. Germline CDR1 and CDR2: LNHNV and YYDKDF (reference sequence). The CDR3 is 15 amino acids. V lost 2 bases to trimming and J lost 2 bases; unmatched junction nucleotides: 6.

At least ten counts were recorded for this clonotype. V gene TRBV2 combines with J gene TRBJ2-7; a possible D gene is TRBD2 (6 bases). V was clipped by 5 bases and J by 3 bases, with 14 bases between them. The germline CDR1 and CDR2 sequences are SNHLY and FYNNEI. The CDR3 loop spans 14 amino acids. The CDR3 region is CASSSEGGVYEQYF. CDR3 sequence (DNA): TGTGCCAGCAGTTCCGAGGGCGGGGTCTACGAGCAGTACTTC.

This clonotype appeared many times. The genes are TRBV6-1 and TRBJ1-5; no definite D call. V was pared by 4 bases and J by 7 bases, with 11 bases between. Germline V gene lookup returns CDR1 MNHNS and CDR2 SASEGT. The CDR3 covers 13 residues. CDR3 coding DNA: TGTGCCAGCAGTGGAACCGAGGGCCAGCCCCAGCATTTT. It is translated as CASSGTEGQPQHF.

This clonotype is a singleton in its sample. Possible read error: a much larger clone is one base away. V usage is TRBV20-1 and J usage is TRBJ2-2; 7 nucleotides line up with TRBD1. The CDR3 runs to 16 residues. V lost 1 base, J lost 3 bases, and 8 bases stayed unmatched. Germline loops: CDR1 DFQATT, CDR2 SNEGSKA (reference sequence). The CDR3 sequence is CSARAMAGGHTGELFF. CDR3 nucleotides: TGCAGTGCTAGAGCCATGGCAGGGGGACACACCGGGGAGCTGTTTTTT.

This clonotype was seen many times. The V gene is TRBV7-9, the J gene TRBJ2-7; D gene uncertain. The CDR3 sequence is 17 residues long. Trimming took off 1 base at V and 0 bases at J, with 16 bases between the two ends. Germline V gene sequence: CDR1 SEHNR, CDR2 FQNEAQ (reference sequence). CDR3: CASSLDSLDFPSYEQYF. CDR3 nucleotide sequence: TGTGCCAGCAGCTTAGACAGCCTAGACTTCCCCTCCTACGAGCAGTACTTC.

The table lists this clonotype with many counts. This rearrangement joins TRBV10-3 to TRBJ1-2; 9 bases map to TRBD1. Germline loops: CDR1 ENHRY, CDR2 SYGVKD. This CDR3 comprises 11 residues. Trimming removed 10 bases from V and 7 bases from J; junction bases left unmatched: 4. CDR3 in amino acids: CATTGGGGYTF. The CDR3 DNA reads as TGTGCCACCACAGGGGGCGGTGGCTACACCTTC.

This clonotype was seen at least ten times. The CDR3 region is CASSPQHTSGNTIYF. The CDR3 nucleotides read TGTGCCAGCAGTCCTCAACACACCTCTGGAAACACCATATATTTT. This sequence joins TRBV6-1 and TRBJ1-3; D unresolved. V lost 5 bases to trimming and J lost 0 bases, with 11 bases between them. The germline V gene encodes CDR1 MNHNS and CDR2 SASEGT. The length of the CDR3 is 15 residues.

This clonotype has a handful of counts. The genes are TRBV5-1 and TRBJ2-5; no clear D gene. The CDR3 spans 14 residues. V lost 5 bases and J 4 bases, leaving 15 bases between the germline ends. Germline CDR1 and CDR2: SGHRS and YFSETQ. The CDR3 sequence: CASRDRDARETQYF. DNA of the CDR3: TGCGCCAGCAGAGACCGCGACGCAAGAGAGACCCAGTACTTC.

This clonotype showed up many times. The chain recombines TRBV6-6 with TRBJ1-2; no reliable D call. V gave up 1 base and J gave up 1 base, with 4 bases separating them. CDR1 and CDR2 (germline): MNHNY, SVGAGI (reference sequence). This CDR3 has 13 amino acids. As DNA, the CDR3 is TGTGCCAGCAGTTACTTGGATAACTATGGCTACACCTTC. Translating it yields CASSYLDNYGYTF.

The table lists this clonotype with many counts. V usage is TRBV6-1 and J usage is TRBJ1-6; 7 bases are a match to TRBD1. This CDR3 is built from 18 residues. The ends lost 4 bases at V and 0 bases at J; junction bases unmatched: 9. Germline assignment: CDR1 MNHNS and CDR2 SASEGT. CDR3 region: CASSVLSGQSSYNSPLHF. CDR3 DNA: TGTGCCAGCAGTGTTCTGTCGGGACAGAGCTCCTATAATTCACCCCTCCACTTT.

The J gene is TRBJ2-7, the V gene TRBV3-1; D is possibly TRBD2 (5 bases). CDR3 length equals 17 residues. Germline CDR1 LGHDT, CDR2 YNNKEL (reference sequence). Trimming pared 1 base from V and 1 base from J, leaving 17 bases between. The DNA for the CDR3 is TGTGCCAGCAGCCAAGCAGTTGGGAGTGGGAAATCCTACGAGCAGTACTTC. This sequence encodes CASSQAVGSGKSYEQYF.

This clonotype occurred a few times. J is TRBJ1-1 and V is TRBV20-1, with a possible D match to TRBD1 (5 bases). The CDR3 loop spans 13 amino acids. Trimming removed 6 bases at V and 5 bases at J, with 16 bases between. Germline-derived CDR1 and CDR2 are DFQATT and SNEGSKA (reference sequence). In nucleotides, the CDR3 is TGCAGTGCCTACGACAGCCTGGGGACTGAAGCTTTCTTT. Translation gives CSAYDSLGTEAFF.

This clonotype has at least ten counts. This chain links TRBV20-1 with TRBJ1-2; D call uncertain. The V end lost 0 bases, the J end lost 8 bases, and 13 bases lay between the germline ends. CDR1 is DFQATT and CDR2 is SNEGSKA in the germline V gene (reference sequence). This CDR3 comprises 13 residues. CDR3 amino acids: CSARDLRRPGYTF. The DNA of the CDR3 is TGCAGTGCTAGAGATCTGCGGCGGCCAGGCTACACCTTC.

This clonotype has a handful of counts. In nucleotides, the CDR3 is TGTGCCAGCAGTGTGGGACAGGGGGAAGGGCATGAAAAACTGTTTTTT. Its protein is CASSVGQGEGHEKLFF. The genes are TRBV6-1 and TRBJ1-4, with TRBD1 identical over 11 bases. This CDR3 region has 16 residues. Germline V gene sequence: CDR1 MNHNS, CDR2 SASEGT. V shed 4 bases, J shed 6 bases, and the junction held 7 bases outside the gene matches.

Turning to this clonotype: A single base separates this from a much larger clone, so it may be a read error. This sequence joins TRBV7-9 and TRBJ1-4; possible D gene TRBD1, 5 bases. This CDR3 is 15 amino acids long. V shed 5 bases and J shed 9 bases, with 19 bases lying between them. Germline-derived CDR1 and CDR2 are SEHNR and FQNEAQ (reference sequence). CDR3 protein: CASSARQTSWKKLFF. In DNA, the CDR3 is TGTGCCAGCAGCGCGCGACAGACGAGTTGGAAAAAACTGTTTTTT.

In the case of this clonotype: A much larger clonotype is one base distant, so this may be a read error. The CDR3 region is CATSDPKGQEGYERYF. The CDR3 DNA follows: TGTGCCACCAGTGACCCGAAGGGACAGGAGGGCTACGAGCGGTACTTC. The rearrangement joins TRBV24-1 to TRBJ2-7, with 8 bases fitting TRBD1. This CDR3 region has 16 residues. Germline lookup yields CDR1 KGHDR and CDR2 SFDVKD.